Shown below are 19 T cell receptor beta chains from a single sample sequenced in a study of T cell repertoires and HLA-DP antigens. Their cognate antigens are unknown. TCRdb keeps only in-frame clones here, not all; method: immunoSEQ multiplex PCR. There are around 90,000 clones in the sample; 86% occur only once, and about 1.8% lies in the top ten. Sequencing was done on a sample of CD4+ T cells from PBMCs. These receptor sequences come from a man aged 50 to 60 in good health and CMV-seronegative.

The chain uses TRBV7-3 and TRBJ1-1; D gene uncertain. Germline values: CDR1 SGHTA, CDR2 FQGTGA. V was trimmed by 5 bases and J by 2 bases, leaving 12 bases between them. The CDR3 has 14 amino acids. CDR3: CASSRAGVNTEAFF. CDR3 in DNA: TGTGCCAGCAGCAGAGCCGGGGTAAACACTGAAGCTTTCTTT.

The chain links TRBV27 to TRBJ2-3; possible D gene TRBD2, 7 bases. CDR3 length: 15 amino acids. V gave up 3 bases and J gave up 2 bases, with 12 bases separating them. Germline assignment: CDR1 MNHEY and CDR2 SMNVEV (reference sequence). The CDR3 DNA sequence: TGTGCCAGCAGTTTGGGGGGGCGCTTCACAGATACGCAGTATTTT. It codes for CASSLGGRFTDTQYF.

This chain connects TRBV27 to TRBJ1-2; TRBD1 is a possible D gene (6 bases). V was trimmed by 8 bases and J by 8 bases, leaving 33 bases between them. This CDR3 contains 18 residues. CDR1 and CDR2 from the germline V gene are MNHEY and SMNVEV (reference sequence). CDR3 sequence reads: CASHWEGGRTDSRRGYTF. The CDR3 region has the DNA TGTGCCAGCCATTGGGAGGGGGGACGGACGGACTCTAGGAGGGGCTACACCTTC.

The V gene is TRBV5-4, the J gene TRBJ2-7, with D unresolved. V gave up 2 bases and J gave up 4 bases, with 16 bases separating them. Germline-derived CDR1 and CDR2 are SGHNT and YYREEE (reference sequence). This CDR3 is 15 amino acids long. The CDR3 DNA is TGTGCCAGCAGCTTTAGAGCAGGTGGTTTGTACGAGCAGTACTTC. This codes for CASSFRAGGLYEQYF.

The J gene is TRBJ1-2, the V gene TRBV6-1, with D possibly TRBD1 on 5 matching bases. V was shortened by 4 bases and J by 2 bases, with 8 bases between the two germline ends. CDR1 is MNHNS and CDR2 is SASEGT in the germline V gene. CDR3 length: 13 residues. CDR3 sequence reads: CASSGQLNYGYTF. Written as DNA, the CDR3 is TGTGCCAGCAGTGGACAGCTCAACTATGGCTACACCTTC.

In DNA form, the CDR3 reads TGTGCCTCAAAACGGGGCACTTCCTATAATTCACCCCTCCACTTT. Translation gives CASKRGTSYNSPLHF. This chain uses TRBV19 with TRBJ1-6; a possible D gene is TRBD1 (5 bases). The CDR3 covers 15 residues. Trimming took off 11 bases at V and 1 base at J, with 15 bases between the two ends. Germline V gene data show CDR1 as LNHDA and CDR2 as SQIVND (reference sequence).

V usage is TRBV2 and J usage is TRBJ2-2, with 10 bases identical to TRBD1. Germline CDR1 reads SNHLY; CDR2 reads FYNNEI. The V gene end was trimmed by 7 bases and the J gene end by 6 bases; junction bases not matched to a gene: 8. This CDR3 is 15 amino acids long. CDR3 loop: CASKTGGVSAGELFF. The CDR3 DNA is TGTGCCAGCAAGACAGGGGGCGTGTCGGCCGGGGAGCTGTTTTTT.

The J gene is TRBJ1-2, the V gene TRBV5-4; no definite D call. The CDR3 runs 12 residues. Trimming pared 0 bases from V and 5 bases from J, leaving 5 bases between. The germline gives CDR1 SGHNT, CDR2 YYREEE (reference sequence). The CDR3 sequence is CASSLEEYGYTF. Here the CDR3 DNA reads TGTGCCAGCAGCTTGGAGGAGTATGGCTACACCTTC.

CDR3 sequence: CASSLTVTSTDTQYF. The CDR3 bases are TGCGCCAGCAGCTTGACGGTGACTAGCACAGATACGCAGTATTTT. The chain has TRBV5-1 and TRBJ2-3; D gene ambiguous. V was clipped by 1 base and J by 0 bases, with 9 bases between them. The CDR3 is 15 amino acids. Germline V lookup: CDR1 SGHRS, CDR2 YFSETQ.

The rearrangement links TRBV18 to TRBJ2-3; 10 nucleotides align to TRBD2. Germline CDR1 KGHSH, CDR2 LQKENI. The junction had 11 bases not matched to a gene; V was cut back by 4 bases and J by 7 bases. The CDR3 runs to 16 residues. CDR3 DNA: TGTGCCAGCTCACGCCAAGGAGCGGGGGGGCAAAATACGCAGTATTTT. It yields the protein CASSRQGAGGQNTQYF.

As for this clone: This sample includes further DNA sequences coding for the same CDR3. Written as DNA, the CDR3 is TGTGCCAGCAGCCCAGGACAGGGCGGCTATGGCTACACCTTC. It translates to CASSPGQGGYGYTF. The V gene is TRBV6-1, the J gene TRBJ1-2, with 8 bases that match TRBD1. Per germline, CDR1 MNHNS and CDR2 SASEGT. This CDR3 spans 14 amino acids. V was pared by 6 bases and J by 4 bases, with 7 bases of the junction left unmatched.

The chain couples TRBV5-5 to TRBJ1-5, with unresolved D. This CDR3 region has 14 residues. The V gene lost 2 bases and the J gene lost 1 base, with 7 bases spanning the gap. CDR1 and CDR2 (germline): SGHKS, YYEKEE (reference sequence). The CDR3 DNA sequence: TGTGCCAGCAGCTTAGGGTCGAGCAATCAGCCCCAGCATTTT. Translating gives CASSLGSSNQPQHF.

The V call is TRBV11-2, the J call TRBJ1-3, with D unresolved. The CDR3 is 15 residues long. Between the trimmed V and J ends, which lost 2 bases and 4 bases, there was a span of 12 bases. Germline V CDR1 and CDR2: SGHAT, FQNNGV. The CDR3 nucleotides are TGTGCCAGCAGCTTATCGGAGGGTACGGGAAACACCATATATTTT. Protein sequence: CASSLSEGTGNTIYF.

The chain combines TRBV6-5 with TRBJ2-2; D remains unclear. Germline V gene data show CDR1 as MNHEY and CDR2 as SVGAGI. Between the trimmed V and J ends, which lost 10 bases and 3 bases, there was a span of 9 bases. The CDR3 runs 12 residues. The CDR3: CATTLDTGELFF. As DNA, the CDR3 is TGTGCCACTACGTTAGACACCGGGGAGCTGTTTTTT.

The J gene is TRBJ2-7, the V gene TRBV30; perhaps TRBD1 as D (5 bases). The CDR3 is 13 amino acids. V was pared by 4 bases and J by 2 bases, with 12 bases between. Germline CDR1 GTSNPN, CDR2 SVGIG (reference sequence). The CDR3 is CAWKPQGPYEQYF. CDR3 DNA: TGTGCCTGGAAGCCCCAGGGCCCCTACGAGCAGTACTTC.

The chain links TRBV11-2 to TRBJ2-3; no clear D gene. This CDR3 is built from 15 residues. Germline CDR1 SGHAT, CDR2 FQNNGV. V was clipped by 5 bases and J by 0 bases, with 12 bases between them. CDR3 bases: TGTGCCAGCAGCCCCTTTAGGTCTAGCACAGATACGCAGTATTTT. Translation gives CASSPFRSSTDTQYF. The complete variable domain, with remaining parts taken from reference TRBV11-2 and TRBJ2-3, reads EAGVAQSPRYKIIEKRQSVAFWCNPISGHATLYWYQQILGQGPKLLIQFQNNGVVDDSQLPKDRFSAERLKGVDSTLKIQPAKLEDSAVYLCASSPFRSSTDTQYFGPGTRLTVL.

This rearrangement joins TRBV19 to TRBJ1-3, with no clear D. Germline lookup yields CDR1 LNHDA and CDR2 SQIVND (reference sequence). This CDR3 has 12 amino acids. V lost 10 bases, J lost 1 base, and 8 bases lay in between. CDR3 nucleotides: TGTGCCACTTCAGAATCTGGAAACACCATATATTTT. Translation: CATSESGNTIYF.

This clone was observed once. V is TRBV19 and J is TRBJ2-7; 8 bases map to TRBD2. The V segment lost 3 bases and the J segment 6 bases; nucleotides outside the gene matches: 1. The CDR3 runs to 12 residues. Germline V CDR1 and CDR2: LNHDA, SQIVND (reference sequence). The DNA of the CDR3 is TGTGCCAGTAGTATCGGGGGGGGCGAGCAGTACTTC. Its protein product is CASSIGGGEQYF.

The chain joins TRBV5-1 to TRBJ2-7, with 9 bases fitting TRBD1. The ends lost 4 bases at V and 3 bases at J; junction bases unmatched: 8. Looked up from germline, CDR1 is SGHRS and CDR2 is YFSETQ. This CDR3 comprises 15 residues. The CDR3: CASSTSGTGFYEQYF. The CDR3 region has the DNA TGCGCCAGCAGCACGTCCGGGACAGGGTTCTACGAGCAGTACTTC. Combining the CDR3 with reference TRBV5-1 and TRBJ2-7 gives the whole variable domain KAGVTQTPRYLIKTRGQQVTLSCSPISGHRSVSWYQQTPGQGLQFLFEYFSETQRNKGNFPGRFSGRQFSNSRSEMNVSTLELGDSALYLCASSTSGTGFYEQYFGPGTRLTVT.